The TCR beta chain under discussion was sequenced for a study of CD8 T cells in ankylosing spondylitis. General study findings and limits: A TCR beta motif of fewer than ten highly homologous variants seemed to mark ankylosing spondylitis blood. Disease-linked clones, CD8+, were relatively rare in peripheral blood. Earlier reports found some motif variants in synovial fluid and blood in reactive arthritis.

Quantitative 5'-RACE with molecular barcodes was used to make the TCR beta libraries. TCRdb reprocessed the 5' RACE reads with MiXCR, giving one entry per CDR3 protein. The sample consists of 670,000 or so distinct CDR3 sequences, around 19% of them appearing once. Trimming took off 3 bases at V and 2 bases at J, with 13 bases between the two ends. Looked up from germline, CDR1 is DFQATT and CDR2 is SNEGSKA (reference sequence). The CDR3 has 14 residues. The sample holds many counts of this clonotype. Its antigen is still unknown. The sequenced material came from blood, either unsorted or a sorted T cell fraction (not recorded which). The chain employs TRBV20-1 and TRBJ2-5, with TRBD2 as a possible D gene (6 bases). The TCR comes from a male donor with ankylosing spondylitis. The CDR3 nucleotides read TGCAGTGCTAGTAAGGCGGGATCACAAGAGACCCAGTACTTC. Its protein product is CSASKAGSQETQYF.